This TCR beta chain was sequenced in a study of identical twins. Study-level points and caveats: Weaker excess twin sharing was seen among beta out-of-frame sequences.

Worth noting for this clonotype: Its antigen remains unidentified.

Via MiXCR, TCRdb re-called the 5' RACE reads, giving one row per CDR3 protein. The sample lists approximately 280,000 distinct CDR3 sequences; less than 9% were seen once. The V end lost 6 bases, the J end lost 2 bases, and 11 bases lay between the germline ends. Per germline, CDR1 MNHNS and CDR2 SASEGT. This CDR3 has 14 residues. These records were also assigned to another study, of yellow fever vaccine responses in identical twins. That source reports: Convergence reportedly seemed to mark part of the twins' vaccine T cell response, with personalization marking the rest.

V usage is TRBV6-1 and J usage is TRBJ1-5; perhaps TRBD1 as D (6 bases). Sequenced sample: memory (CD45RO+) T cells sorted from blood. The TCR comes from a woman between 18 and 29 years old in good health. The CDR3 reads CASRQNRGNQPQHF. The CDR3 DNA reads TGTGCCAGCAGGCAAAACAGGGGCAATCAGCCCCAGCATTTT.